This T cell receptor (beta chain) was captured in a study of blood T cell repertoires in COVID-19. In the study overall: Both acute and convalescent COVID-19 samples were obtained from the United States, Italy and Spain. The analysed material was cDNA or gDNA that came from T cells, B-cell-depleted T cells, or PBMCs.

The table came from immunoSEQ multiplex PCR; TCRdb's copy has only in-frame clones and leaves some out. The table records about 78,000 clones, about 89% of them present only once. The CDR3 has 11 residues. V was pared by 4 bases and J by 6 bases, with 7 bases between. Germline values: CDR1 SGHRS, CDR2 YFSETQ. The chain recombines TRBV5-1 with TRBJ1-1; D ambiguous. The material sequenced was peripheral blood. The clonotype was recovered from a man over 45 with active or convalescent COVID-19. CDR3 residues: CASSRGSEAFF. CDR3 coding DNA: TGCGCCAGCAGCCGGGGTTCTGAAGCTTTCTTT.